This T cell receptor beta chain came from a study of metastatic and nonmetastatic thyroid tumors. V lost 5 bases, J lost 0 bases, and 10 bases stayed unmatched. Germline V CDR1 and CDR2: DFQATT, SNEGSKA (reference sequence). The CDR3 spans 16 residues. Each patient came to thyroid surgery without any prior treatment (of any kind). Via MiXCR, TCRdb re-called the PCR reads. This sample carries 25,000 to 30,000 clones, around a sixth of them seen once, and the ten largest clones take about 6%. Only a few counts were recorded for this clone. The sequence was obtained from a male donor with papillary thyroid cancer or a benign thyroid nodule (not recorded which). Some clones in this sample may be carry-over from other donors' samples. J is TRBJ2-1 and V is TRBV20-1; 7 positions agree with TRBD2. Sequenced sample: blood. The CDR3 bases are TGCAGTGCTCCACCTAGCGGAGGGAGCTCCTACAATGAGCAGTTCTTC. This codes for CSAPPSGGSSYNEQFF.